Below are 7 T cell receptor beta chains sequenced from a single sample in a study of OX40 agonist ivuxolimab in advanced cancers. Assay: immunoSEQ multiplex PCR; the TCRdb copy retains only in-frame clones and omits some. The repertoire consists of about 46,000 clones, with about 88% occurring once and the leading ten covering approximately 10%. Sequenced here: CD4+ or CD8+ T cells sorted from blood, sampled in a trial of the OX40 agonist ivuxolimab. These TCRs come from an adult with an advanced solid tumor such as melanoma, head and neck, liver or kidney cancer.

As DNA, the CDR3 is TGTGCCAGCAGCTTAAGGGGAAGCGATGAAGCTTTCTTT. Protein sequence: CASSLRGSDEAFF. V is TRBV7-9 and J is TRBJ1-1; possibly TRBD1 for D (5 bases). The CDR3 runs to 13 residues. V was trimmed by 2 bases and J by 7 bases, leaving 11 bases between them. CDR1 and CDR2 from the germline V gene are SEHNR and FQNEAQ (reference sequence).

This rearrangement joins TRBV5-5 to TRBJ2-1, with D unresolved. The germline gives CDR1 SGHKS, CDR2 YYEKEE (reference sequence). Trimming shortened V by 7 bases and J by 1 base, and 9 bases separated the two germline ends. This CDR3 is built from 13 residues. The CDR3 spells CASRDPSYNEQFF. The CDR3 DNA reads as TGTGCCAGCCGCGACCCTTCCTACAATGAGCAGTTCTTC.

V gene TRBV27 combines with J gene TRBJ2-2; possibly TRBD1 for D (5 bases). Germline lookup yields CDR1 MNHEY and CDR2 SMNVEV (reference sequence). The ends were cut back, 2 bases at V and 6 bases at J, with 13 bases in the middle. CDR3 length: 15 residues. The CDR3 DNA reads TGTGCCAGCAGTTTAGGGATCCCAGGGTCCGGGGAGCTGTTTTTT. It translates to CASSLGIPGSGELFF.

This clone was seen once. The rearrangement uses TRBV14 and TRBJ1-1; D uncertain. The germline V gene has CDR1 SGHDN and CDR2 FVKESK. There are 13 residues in the CDR3. The V end lost 1 base, the J end lost 4 bases, and 7 bases lay between the germline ends. CDR3 coding DNA: TGTGCCAGCAGCCAAGGTTGGGGCACTGAAGCTTTCTTT. Amino acid sequence: CASSQGWGTEAFF.

V is TRBV29-1 and J is TRBJ2-1; TRBD2 aligns across 8 bases. This CDR3 is built from 13 residues. Germline values: CDR1 SQVTM, CDR2 ANQGSEA. The J segment lost 0 bases and the V segment lost 7 bases, leaving 2 bases of the junction unmatched. This CDR3 reads CSARGGSYNEQFF. CDR3 nucleotides: TGCAGCGCCCGGGGGGGCTCCTACAATGAGCAGTTCTTC.

V and J are TRBV18 and TRBJ2-1, with a tentative D call TRBD1 (6 bases). Trimming stripped 3 bases from V and 5 bases from J, with 11 bases between. The CDR3 is made up of 14 amino acids. Germline loops: CDR1 KGHSH, CDR2 LQKENI. The CDR3 bases are TGTGCCAGCTCACCGTCACAGGGAAACAATGAGCAGTTCTTC. This codes for CASSPSQGNNEQFF.

Within the sample, this clone is medium-sized. The chain carries TRBV10-3 and TRBJ2-1; tentative D call: TRBD1 (8 bases). V lost 9 bases to trimming and J lost 6 bases, with 15 bases between them. The CDR3 contains 13 residues. The V gene's germline CDR1 is ENHRY and CDR2 SYGVKD. This CDR3 reads CAIAGQATNEQFF. The DNA of the CDR3 is TGTGCCATAGCGGGACAGGCTACCAATGAGCAGTTCTTC.